What follows are 3 T cell receptor beta chains derived from one specimen sequenced in a study of molecular identifiers for immune sequencing clone quantification. TCRdb redid the calling of the PCR reads with MiXCR, one entry per CDR3 protein. This table holds about 640,000 distinct CDR3 sequences, roughly 21% found once. The sample was naive CD8+ T cells from blood, with Jurkat cell RNA spiked in. Subset here: FACS-sorted CD8+CD4-CCR7+CD45RA+ naive T cells. These receptors were collected from a human donor in good health. Some libraries in this study had Jurkat cell RNA spiked in.

This clonotype was detected ten times or more. The chain carries TRBV27 and TRBJ1-1; perhaps TRBD1 as D (6 bases). The V and J ends lost 4 bases and 6 bases respectively, with 12 bases between them. The CDR3 totals 13 residues. Germline V gives CDR1 MNHEY, CDR2 SMNVEV (reference sequence). CDR3 DNA: TGTGCCAGCAGTTCTACAGGGAGGCCTGAAGCTTTCTTT. Residues: CASSSTGRPEAFF.

The table lists this clonotype with many counts. The chain uses TRBV4-1 and TRBJ1-1; D may be TRBD1 (5 bases). V shed 1 base and J shed 0 bases, with 12 bases lying between them. The CDR3 spans 16 residues. Germline V CDR1 and CDR2: MGHRA, YSYEKL. CDR3 DNA: TGCGCCAGCAGCCAAGGATACAGGTACATGAACACTGAAGCTTTCTTT. It specifies CASSQGYRYMNTEAFF.

This clonotype came up a few times. The chain links TRBV27 to TRBJ1-3, with TRBD1 matching 8 bases. Per the germline V gene, CDR1 is MNHEY and CDR2 is SMNVEV (reference sequence). V dropped 6 bases and J dropped 4; count of bases not matched to a gene: 8. The CDR3 runs to 15 residues. The CDR3 region has the DNA TGTGCCAGCAGACCCGACAGGGGAGGGGGAAACACCATATATTTT. Encoded protein: CASRPDRGGGNTIYF.